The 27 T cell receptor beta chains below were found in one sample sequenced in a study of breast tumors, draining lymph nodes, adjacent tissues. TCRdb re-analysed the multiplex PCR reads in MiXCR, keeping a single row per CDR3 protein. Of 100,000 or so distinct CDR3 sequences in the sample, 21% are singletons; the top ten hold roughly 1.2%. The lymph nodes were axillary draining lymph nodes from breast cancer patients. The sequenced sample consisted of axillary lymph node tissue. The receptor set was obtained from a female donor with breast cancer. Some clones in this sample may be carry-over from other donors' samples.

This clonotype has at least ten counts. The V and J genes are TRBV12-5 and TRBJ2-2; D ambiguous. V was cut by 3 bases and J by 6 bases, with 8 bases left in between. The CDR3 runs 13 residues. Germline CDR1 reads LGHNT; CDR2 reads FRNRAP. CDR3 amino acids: CASGLSGSGELFF. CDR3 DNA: TGTGCTAGTGGTTTAAGTGGATCCGGGGAGCTGTTTTTT.

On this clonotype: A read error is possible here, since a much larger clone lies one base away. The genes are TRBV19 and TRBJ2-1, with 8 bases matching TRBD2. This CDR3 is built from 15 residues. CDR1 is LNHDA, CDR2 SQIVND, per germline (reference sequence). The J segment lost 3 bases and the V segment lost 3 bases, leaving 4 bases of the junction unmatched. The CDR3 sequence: CASSMVGGVYNEQFF. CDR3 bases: TGTGCCAGTAGTATGGTCGGGGGGGTCTACAATGAGCAGTTCTTC.

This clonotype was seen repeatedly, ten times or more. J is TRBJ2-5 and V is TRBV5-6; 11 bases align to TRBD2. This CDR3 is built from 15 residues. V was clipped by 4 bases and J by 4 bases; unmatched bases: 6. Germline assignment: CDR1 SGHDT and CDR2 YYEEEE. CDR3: CASSTPGTSGETQYF. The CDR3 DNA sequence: TGTGCCAGCAGCACCCCCGGGACTAGCGGAGAGACCCAGTACTTC.

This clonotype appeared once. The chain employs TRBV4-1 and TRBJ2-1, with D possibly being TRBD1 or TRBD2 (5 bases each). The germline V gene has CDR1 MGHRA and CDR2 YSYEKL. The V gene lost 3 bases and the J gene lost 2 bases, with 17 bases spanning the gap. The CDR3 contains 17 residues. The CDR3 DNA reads TGCGCCAGCAGCCATGGCCCGGAAGGGGACCCCTACAATGAGCAGTTCTTC. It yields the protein CASSHGPEGDPYNEQFF.

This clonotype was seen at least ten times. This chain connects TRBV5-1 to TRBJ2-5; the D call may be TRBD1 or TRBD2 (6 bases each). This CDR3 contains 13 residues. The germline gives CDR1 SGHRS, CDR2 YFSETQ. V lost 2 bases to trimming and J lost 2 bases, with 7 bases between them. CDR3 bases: TGCGCCAGCAGCTTAGGGGGGCAAGAGACCCAGTACTTC. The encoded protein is CASSLGGQETQYF.

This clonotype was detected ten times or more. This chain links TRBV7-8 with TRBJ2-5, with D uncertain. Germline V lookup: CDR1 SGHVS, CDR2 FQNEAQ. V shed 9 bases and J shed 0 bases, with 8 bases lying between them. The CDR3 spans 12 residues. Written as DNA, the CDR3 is TGTGCCAGTTCGGTTGACCAAGAGACCCAGTACTTC. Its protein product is CASSVDQETQYF. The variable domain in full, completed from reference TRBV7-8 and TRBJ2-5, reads GAGVSQSPRYKVAKRGQDVALRCDPISGHVSLFWYQQALGQGPEFLTYFQNEAQLDKSGLPSDRFFAERPEGSVSTLKIQRTQQEDSAVYLCASSVDQETQYFGPGTRLLVL.

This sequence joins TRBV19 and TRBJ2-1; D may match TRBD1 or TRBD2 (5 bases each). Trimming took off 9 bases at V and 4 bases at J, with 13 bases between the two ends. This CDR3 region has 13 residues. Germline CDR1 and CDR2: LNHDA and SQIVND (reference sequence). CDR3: CASRDGWYNEQFF. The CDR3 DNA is TGTGCCAGCCGGGACGGATGGTACAATGAGCAGTTCTTC.

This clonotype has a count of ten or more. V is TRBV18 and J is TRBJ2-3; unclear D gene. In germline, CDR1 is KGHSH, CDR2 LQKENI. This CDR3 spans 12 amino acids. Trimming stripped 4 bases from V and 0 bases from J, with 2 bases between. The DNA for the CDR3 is TGTGCCAGCTCACGGAGCACAGATACGCAGTATTTT. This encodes CASSRSTDTQYF.

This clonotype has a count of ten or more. Here the CDR3 reads CASSLGSAAYYGYTF. CDR3 DNA sequence: TGCGCCAGCAGCTTGGGATCAGCAGCCTACTATGGCTACACCTTC. The chain has TRBV5-1 and TRBJ1-2; no clear D gene. Germline CDR1 is SGHRS and CDR2 is YFSETQ. The CDR3 extends over 15 amino acids. The V gene lost 0 bases and the J gene lost 3 bases, with 12 bases spanning the gap.

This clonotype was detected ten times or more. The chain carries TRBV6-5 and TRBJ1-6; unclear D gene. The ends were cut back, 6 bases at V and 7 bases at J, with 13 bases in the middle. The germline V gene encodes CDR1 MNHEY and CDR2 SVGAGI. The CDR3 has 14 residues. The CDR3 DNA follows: TGTGCCAGCAGCTTCCGGGCCGAAAATTCACCCCTCCACTTT. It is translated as CASSFRAENSPLHF.

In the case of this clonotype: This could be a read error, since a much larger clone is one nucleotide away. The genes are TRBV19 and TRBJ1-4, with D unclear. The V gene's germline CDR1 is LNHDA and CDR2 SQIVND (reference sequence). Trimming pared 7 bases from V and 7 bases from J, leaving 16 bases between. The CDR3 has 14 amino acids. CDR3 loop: CASTTRSGSEKLFF. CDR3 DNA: TGTGCCAGTACCACGAGGAGCGGGAGTGAAAAACTGTTTTTT. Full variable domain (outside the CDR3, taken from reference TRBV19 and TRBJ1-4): DGGITQSPKYLFRKEGQNVTLSCEQNLNHDAMYWYRQDPGQGLRLIYYSQIVNDFQKGDIAEGYSVSREKKESFPLTVTSAQKNPTAFYLCASTTRSGSEKLFFGSGTQLSVL.

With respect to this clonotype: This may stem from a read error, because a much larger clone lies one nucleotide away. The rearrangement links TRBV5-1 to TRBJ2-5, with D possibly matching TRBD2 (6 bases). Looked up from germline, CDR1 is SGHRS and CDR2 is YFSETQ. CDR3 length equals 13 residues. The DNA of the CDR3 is TGCGCCAGCAAGTCTAGCGCCCAAGGGACCCAGTACTTC. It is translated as CASKSSAQGTQYF.

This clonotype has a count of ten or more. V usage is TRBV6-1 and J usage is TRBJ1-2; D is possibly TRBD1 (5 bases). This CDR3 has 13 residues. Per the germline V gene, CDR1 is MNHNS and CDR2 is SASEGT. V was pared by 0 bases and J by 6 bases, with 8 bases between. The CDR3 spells CASSEATVNGYTF. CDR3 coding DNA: TGTGCCAGCAGTGAAGCGACAGTGAATGGCTACACCTTC.

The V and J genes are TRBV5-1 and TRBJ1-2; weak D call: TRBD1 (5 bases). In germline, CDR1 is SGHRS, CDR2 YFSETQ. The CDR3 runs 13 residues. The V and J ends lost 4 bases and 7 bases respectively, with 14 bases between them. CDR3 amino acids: CASSPGDLAGYTF. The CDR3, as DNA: TGCGCCAGCAGCCCGGGGGATCTGGCTGGCTACACCTTC. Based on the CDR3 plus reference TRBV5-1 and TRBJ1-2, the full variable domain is KAGVTQTPRYLIKTRGQQVTLSCSPISGHRSVSWYQQTPGQGLQFLFEYFSETQRNKGNFPGRFSGRQFSNSRSEMNVSTLELGDSALYLCASSPGDLAGYTFGSGTRLTVV.

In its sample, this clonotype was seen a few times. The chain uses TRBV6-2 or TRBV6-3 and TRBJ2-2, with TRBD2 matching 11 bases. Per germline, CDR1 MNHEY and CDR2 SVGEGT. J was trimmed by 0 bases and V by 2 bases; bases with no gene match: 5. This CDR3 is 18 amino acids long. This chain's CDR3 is CASSYNLLAGANTGELFF. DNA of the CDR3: TGTGCCAGCAGTTACAACCTACTAGCGGGGGCGAACACCGGGGAGCTGTTTTTT.

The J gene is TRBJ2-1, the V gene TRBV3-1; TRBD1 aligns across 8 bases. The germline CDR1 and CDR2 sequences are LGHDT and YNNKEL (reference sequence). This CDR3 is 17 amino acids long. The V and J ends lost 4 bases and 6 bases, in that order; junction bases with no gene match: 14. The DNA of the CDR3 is TGTGCCAGCAGCCGAGACCCGACCGGGACAGGATCCAATGAGCAGTTCTTC. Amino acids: CASSRDPTGTGSNEQFF.

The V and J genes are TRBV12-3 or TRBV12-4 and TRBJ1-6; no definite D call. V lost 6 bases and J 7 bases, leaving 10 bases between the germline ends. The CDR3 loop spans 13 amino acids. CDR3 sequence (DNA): TGTGCCAGCAGGGTGAGTGAGAATTCACCCCTCCACTTT. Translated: CASRVSENSPLHF.

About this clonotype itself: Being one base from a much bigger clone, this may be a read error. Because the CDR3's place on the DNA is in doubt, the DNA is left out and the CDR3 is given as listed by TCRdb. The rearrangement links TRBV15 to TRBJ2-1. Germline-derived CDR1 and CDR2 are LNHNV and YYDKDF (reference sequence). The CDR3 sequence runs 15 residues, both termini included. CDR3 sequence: CATSFGSGSYNERFF.

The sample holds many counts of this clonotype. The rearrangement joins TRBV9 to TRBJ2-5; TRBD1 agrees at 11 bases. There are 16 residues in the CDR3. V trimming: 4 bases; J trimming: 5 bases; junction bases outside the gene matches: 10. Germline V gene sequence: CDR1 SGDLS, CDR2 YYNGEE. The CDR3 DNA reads TGTGCCAGCAGCCCCCCGGGACAGGGGGTCAGGGAGACCCAGTACTTC. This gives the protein CASSPPGQGVRETQYF.

The CDR3 sequence is CASSLEGPHRGHEQFF. CDR3 coding DNA: TGTGCCAGCAGTTTAGAGGGCCCCCACAGGGGCCATGAGCAGTTCTTC. The rearrangement uses TRBV27 and TRBJ2-1; 7 nucleotides match TRBD1. Germline V gene lookup returns CDR1 MNHEY and CDR2 SMNVEV (reference sequence). There are 16 residues in the CDR3. Losses at the gene ends were 2 bases for V and 8 bases for J; bases not matched to a gene: 12.

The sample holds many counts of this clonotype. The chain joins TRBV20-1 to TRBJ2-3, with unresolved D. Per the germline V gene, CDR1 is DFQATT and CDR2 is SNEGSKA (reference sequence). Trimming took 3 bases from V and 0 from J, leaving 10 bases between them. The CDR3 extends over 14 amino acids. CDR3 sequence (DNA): TGCAGTGCTAGGACACCGGCTAGCACAGATACGCAGTATTTT. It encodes CSARTPASTDTQYF.

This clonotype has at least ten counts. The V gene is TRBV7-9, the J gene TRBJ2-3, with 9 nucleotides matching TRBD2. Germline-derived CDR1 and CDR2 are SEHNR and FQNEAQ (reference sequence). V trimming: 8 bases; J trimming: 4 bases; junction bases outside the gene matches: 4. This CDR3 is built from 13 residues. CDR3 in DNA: TGTGCCAGCGAACTAGCGGGCGCAGATACGCAGTATTTT. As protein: CASELAGADTQYF.

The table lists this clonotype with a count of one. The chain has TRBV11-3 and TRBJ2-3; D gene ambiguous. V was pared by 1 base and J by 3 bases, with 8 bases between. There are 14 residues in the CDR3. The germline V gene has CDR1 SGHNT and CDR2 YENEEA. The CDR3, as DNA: TGTGCCAGCAGCTTAGGGGCAGCTACAGATACGCAGTATTTT. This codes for CASSLGAATDTQYF.

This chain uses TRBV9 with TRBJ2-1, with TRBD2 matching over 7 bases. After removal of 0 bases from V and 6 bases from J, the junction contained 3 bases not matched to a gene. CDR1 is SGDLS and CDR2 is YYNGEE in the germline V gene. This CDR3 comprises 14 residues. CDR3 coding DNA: TGTGCCAGCAGCGTAGGGGGAGGGATCAATGAGCAGTTCTTC. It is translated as CASSVGGGINEQFF.

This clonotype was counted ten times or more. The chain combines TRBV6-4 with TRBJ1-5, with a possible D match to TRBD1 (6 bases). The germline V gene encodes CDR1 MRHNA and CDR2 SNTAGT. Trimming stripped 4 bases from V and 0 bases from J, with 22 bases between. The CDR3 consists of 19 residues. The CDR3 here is CASSVKRQGRGYSNQPQHF. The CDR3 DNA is TGTGCCAGCAGTGTAAAGAGACAAGGGAGGGGGTATAGCAATCAGCCCCAGCATTTT.

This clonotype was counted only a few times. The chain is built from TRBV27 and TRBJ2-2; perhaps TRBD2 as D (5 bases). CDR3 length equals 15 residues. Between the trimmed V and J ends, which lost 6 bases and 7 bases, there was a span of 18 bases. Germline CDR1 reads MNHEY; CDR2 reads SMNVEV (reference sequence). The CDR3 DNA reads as TGTGCCAGCAGACTCGGGGTCTGGGGTGGCGGGGAGCTGTTTTTT. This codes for CASRLGVWGGGELFF.

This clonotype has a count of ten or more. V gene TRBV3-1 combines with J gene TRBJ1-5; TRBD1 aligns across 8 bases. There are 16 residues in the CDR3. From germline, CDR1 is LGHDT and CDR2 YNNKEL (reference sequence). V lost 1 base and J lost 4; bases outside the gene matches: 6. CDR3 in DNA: TGTGCCAGCAGCCAAGGAGACAGGGGAAGGAATCAGCCCCAGCATTTT. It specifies CASSQGDRGRNQPQHF.